These T cell receptor beta chains were read from a single sample in a study of CD8 T cells in Susac syndrome. MiXCR, run by TCRdb on the immunoSEQ multiplex PCR reads, gives a single entry per CDR3 protein. The sample yields 75,000 to 95,000 distinct CDR3 sequences, roughly 90% seen once. Material for sequencing was CD8+ T cells from PBMCs. The receptor source for this set is a human donor with multiple sclerosis. CDR3s include the opening cysteine and the closing phenylalanine or tryptophan. Not every row has a clone size; where given, it reads once, few, many or a size class.

J gene,V gene,clone size,CDR3 protein
TRBJ2-7,TRBV24-1,-,CATPVGQRYEQYF
TRBJ2-1,TRBV5-8,once,CASSFNVF
TRBJ1-5,TRBV2,-,CASSPDLTGFNQPQHF
TRBJ2-4,TRBV6-1,-,CASSEIILAKNIQYF
TRBJ1-4,TRBV28,-,CASSGTPTNEKLFF
TRBJ2-4,TRBV5-6,-,CASSFGEPKNIQYF
TRBJ2-3,TRBV19,few,CASSPRLAGGTDTQYF
TRBJ2-7,TRBV12-3/TRBV12-4,-,CASSLTNYEQYF
TRBJ2-2,TRBV28,-,CATLGTTGELFF
TRBJ2-2,TRBV27,-,CASSQGANTGELFF
TRBJ2-1,TRBV11-2,once,CASSLDRRRGNEQFF
TRBJ2-2,TRBV3-1,-,CASSPGQGAGAGELFF
TRBJ1-6,TRBV9,-,CASSAQGRSSYNSPLHF
TRBJ1-4,TRBV30,-,CAWRATGAGAAANEKLFF
TRBJ2-5,TRBV20-1,-,CSARLPPETQYF
TRBJ2-7,TRBV2,-,CASREGVGAYEQYF
TRBJ2-5,TRBV7-2,few,CASSETGFEEETQYF
TRBJ2-1,TRBV6-2/TRBV6-3,-,CASSYSVWGEQFF
TRBJ2-7,TRBV11-2,-,CASSLQGLEQYF
TRBJ1-5,TRBV27,-,CASMRTALSNQPQHF
TRBJ2-5,TRBV6-2/TRBV6-3,-,CASSYSTAGIRETQYF
TRBJ2-1,TRBV20-1,-,CSASPGRVYNEQFF
TRBJ1-5,TRBV6-5,once,CASSYLGKNQPQHF
TRBJ2-3,TRBV12-3/TRBV12-4,-,CASSPYPGTSGTDTQYF
TRBJ2-1,TRBV12-3/TRBV12-4,-,CASSPPGLQAYNEQFF
TRBJ2-7,TRBV4-2,-,CASSPAREINSYEQYF
TRBJ1-2,TRBV28,-,CASSPGFLGYTF
TRBJ2-7,TRBV7-3,-,CASGLRGGEQYF
TRBJ1-1,TRBV20-1,-,CSASVGQGFSEAFF
TRBJ1-1,TRBV21-1,-,CASTGTGKVGTEAFF
TRBJ2-1,TRBV19,-,CASSIGANEQFF
TRBJ2-1,TRBV13,-,CASSERTSGDNEQFF
TRBJ2-4,TRBV19,-,CASSEDRGVGDLAKNIQYF
TRBJ2-2,TRBV11-2,-,CASSSYYLTGEPFF
TRBJ2-5,TRBV27,-,CASSLSAGYETQYF
TRBJ1-1,TRBV30,-,CAWSVGGTNTEAFF
TRBJ1-2,TRBV29-1,few,CSVDRQDNYGYTF
TRBJ1-2,TRBV19,-,CASSILGGYTF
TRBJ2-6,TRBV7-2,-,CASSLAQGLPLSGANVLTF
TRBJ2-7,TRBV6-5,-,CASSGNIPTHEQYF
TRBJ2-2,TRBV10-3,-,CAISESGELFF
TRBJ2-7,TRBV27,-,CASSSQGWEQYF
TRBJ2-7,TRBV9,-,CASSVGGQGGEQYF
TRBJ2-1,TRBV27,-,CASSHRDSVYNEQFF
TRBJ2-7,TRBV5-1,-,CASSLYRPIYEQYF
TRBJ2-7,TRBV5-1,-,CASSLVGTGGDEQYF
TRBJ1-1,TRBV19,-,CASRTGNTEAFF
TRBJ2-7,TRBV3-1,-,CASSQADRMTGEQYF
TRBJ1-1,TRBV11-2,once,CASSNRPGGVDTEAFF
TRBJ2-2,TRBV6-2/TRBV6-3,-,CASSSRTETGELFF
TRBJ2-3,TRBV12-3/TRBV12-4,-,CASSPYRGADTQYF
TRBJ2-2,TRBV7-6,-,CASSFPGTVNTGELFF
TRBJ2-1,TRBV11-2,-,CASSRGGSSYNEQFF
TRBJ1-1,TRBV7-9,-,CASSLGQGGDTEAFF
TRBJ1-1,TRBV2,few,CASSPGVYTEAFF
TRBJ2-6,TRBV10-1,-,CASSGTGTGANVLTF
TRBJ2-5,TRBV5-1,-,CASSLEDRAKETQYF
TRBJ2-1,TRBV20-1,once,CSAREAGGSSSYNEQFF
TRBJ2-5,TRBV6-1,-,CASSPVLRLRGQETQYF